This T cell receptor beta chain was documented in a study of OX40 agonist ivuxolimab in advanced cancers. This CDR3 is 14 amino acids long. Germline V gives CDR1 SGHRS, CDR2 YFSETQ. V was cut by 0 bases and J by 6 bases, with 12 bases left in between. The table came from immunoSEQ multiplex PCR; TCRdb's copy has only in-frame clones and leaves some out. The profile covers about 89,000 clones, with roughly 88% appearing a single time and 0.6% to 0.75% taken by the ten largest. The material was CD4+ or CD8+ T cells sorted from blood, obtained in a trial of the OX40 agonist ivuxolimab. V and J are TRBV5-1 and TRBJ1-1; possible D gene TRBD1, 5 bases. This clonotype was sampled from an adult with an advanced solid tumor such as melanoma, head and neck, liver or kidney cancer. CDR3 in amino acids: CASSLGAGRSEAFF. The CDR3 DNA is TGCGCCAGCAGCTTGGGAGCGGGGCGCTCTGAAGCTTTCTTT.